The T cell receptor beta chain described here comes from a study of a mutant IDH1 vaccine in newly diagnosed glioma. General study findings and limits: There were vaccine-induced immune responses in roughly 93% of the patients.

Sequencing used immunoSEQ multiplex PCR; TCRdb keeps in-frame clones, though not all of them. The repertoire includes tens of thousands of clones, 75% to 85% of them detected once, and approximately 5.4% sits in the top ten. This CDR3 has 14 residues. V gave up 0 bases and J gave up 9 bases, with 14 bases separating them. In germline, CDR1 is PRHDT, CDR2 FYEKMQ (reference sequence). Time point indicated: week 47, end of study. In every dose of vaccine, 300 ug of mutant IDH1 20-mer peptide was given alongside topical imiquimod. Note on this clone: Its antigen is currently unknown.

The source was PBMCs, collected from a glioma patient whose treatment included an IDH1 peptide vaccine. The genes are TRBV13 and TRBJ1-2, with D tentatively TRBD1 (5 bases). The origin of this receptor is a man aged 35 to 55 with glioma. As DNA, the CDR3 is TGTGCCAGCAGCTTAGGTAGGGGACCTTATAGCTACACCTTC. Translated: CASSLGRGPYSYTF.